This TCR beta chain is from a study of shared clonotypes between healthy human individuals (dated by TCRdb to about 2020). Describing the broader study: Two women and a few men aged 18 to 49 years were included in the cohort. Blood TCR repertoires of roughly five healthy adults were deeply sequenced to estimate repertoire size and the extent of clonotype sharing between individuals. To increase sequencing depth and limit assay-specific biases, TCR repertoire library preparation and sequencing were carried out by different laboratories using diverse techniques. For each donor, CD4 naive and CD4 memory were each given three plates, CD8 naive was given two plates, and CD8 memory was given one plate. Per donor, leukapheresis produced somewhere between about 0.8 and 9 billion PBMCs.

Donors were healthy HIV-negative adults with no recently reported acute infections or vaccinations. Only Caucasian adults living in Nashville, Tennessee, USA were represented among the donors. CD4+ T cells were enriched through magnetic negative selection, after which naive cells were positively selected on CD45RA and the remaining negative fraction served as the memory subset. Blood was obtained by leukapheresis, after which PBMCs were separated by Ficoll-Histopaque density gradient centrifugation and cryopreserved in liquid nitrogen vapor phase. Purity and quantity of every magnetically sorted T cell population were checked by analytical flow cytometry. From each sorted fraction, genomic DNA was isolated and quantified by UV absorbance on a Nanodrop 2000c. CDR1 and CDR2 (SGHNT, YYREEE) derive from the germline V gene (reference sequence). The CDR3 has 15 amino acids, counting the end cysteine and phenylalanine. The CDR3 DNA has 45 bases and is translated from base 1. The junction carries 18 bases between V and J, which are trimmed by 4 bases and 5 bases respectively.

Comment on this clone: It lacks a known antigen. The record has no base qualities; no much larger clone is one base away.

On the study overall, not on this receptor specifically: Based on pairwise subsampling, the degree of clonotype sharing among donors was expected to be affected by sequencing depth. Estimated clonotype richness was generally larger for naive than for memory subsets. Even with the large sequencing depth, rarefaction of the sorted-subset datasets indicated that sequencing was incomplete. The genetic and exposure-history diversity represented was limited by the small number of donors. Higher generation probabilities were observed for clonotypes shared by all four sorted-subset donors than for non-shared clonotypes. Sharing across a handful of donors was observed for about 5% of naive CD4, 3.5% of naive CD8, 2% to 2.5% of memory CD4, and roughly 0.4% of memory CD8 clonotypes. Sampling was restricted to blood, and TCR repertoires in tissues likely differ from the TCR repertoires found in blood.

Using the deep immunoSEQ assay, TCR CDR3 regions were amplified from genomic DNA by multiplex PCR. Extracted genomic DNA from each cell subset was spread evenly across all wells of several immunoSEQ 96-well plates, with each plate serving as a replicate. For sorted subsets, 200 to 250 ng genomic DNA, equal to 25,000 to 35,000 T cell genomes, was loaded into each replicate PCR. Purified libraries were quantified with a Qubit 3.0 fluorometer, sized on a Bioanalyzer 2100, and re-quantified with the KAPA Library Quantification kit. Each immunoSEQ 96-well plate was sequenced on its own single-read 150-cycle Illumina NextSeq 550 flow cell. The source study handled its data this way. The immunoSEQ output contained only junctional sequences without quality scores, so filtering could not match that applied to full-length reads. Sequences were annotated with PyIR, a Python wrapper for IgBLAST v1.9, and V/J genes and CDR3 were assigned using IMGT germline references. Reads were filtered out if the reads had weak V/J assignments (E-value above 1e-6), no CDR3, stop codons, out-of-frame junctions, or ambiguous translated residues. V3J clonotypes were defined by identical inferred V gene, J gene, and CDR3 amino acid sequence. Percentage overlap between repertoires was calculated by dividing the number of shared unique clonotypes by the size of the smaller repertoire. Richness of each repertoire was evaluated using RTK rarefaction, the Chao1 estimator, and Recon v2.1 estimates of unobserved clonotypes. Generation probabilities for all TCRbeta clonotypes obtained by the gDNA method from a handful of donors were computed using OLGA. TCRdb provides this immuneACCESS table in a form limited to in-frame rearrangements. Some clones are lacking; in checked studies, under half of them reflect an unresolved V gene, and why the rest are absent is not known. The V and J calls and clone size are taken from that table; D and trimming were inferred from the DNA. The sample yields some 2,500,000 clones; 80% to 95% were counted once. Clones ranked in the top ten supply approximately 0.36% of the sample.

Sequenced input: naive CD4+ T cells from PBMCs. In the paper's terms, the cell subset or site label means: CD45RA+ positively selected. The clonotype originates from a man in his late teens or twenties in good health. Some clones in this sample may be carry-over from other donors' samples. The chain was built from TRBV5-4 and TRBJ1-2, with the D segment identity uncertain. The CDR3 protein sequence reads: CASSARQAPWYGYTF. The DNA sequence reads TGTGCCAGCAGCGCCAGGCAGGCACCTTGGTATGGCTACACCTTC.